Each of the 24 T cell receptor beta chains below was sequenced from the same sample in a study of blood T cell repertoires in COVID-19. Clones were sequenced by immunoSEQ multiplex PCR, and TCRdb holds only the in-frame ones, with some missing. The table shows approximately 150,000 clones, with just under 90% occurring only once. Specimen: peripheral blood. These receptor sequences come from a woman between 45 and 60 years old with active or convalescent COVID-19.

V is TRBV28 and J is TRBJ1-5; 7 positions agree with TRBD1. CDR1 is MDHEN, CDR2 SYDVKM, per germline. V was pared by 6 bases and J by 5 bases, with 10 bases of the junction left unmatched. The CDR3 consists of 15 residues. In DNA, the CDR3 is TGTGCCAGCAGGGCACAGGGGATTGGACATCAGCCCCAGCATTTT. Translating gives CASRAQGIGHQPQHF.

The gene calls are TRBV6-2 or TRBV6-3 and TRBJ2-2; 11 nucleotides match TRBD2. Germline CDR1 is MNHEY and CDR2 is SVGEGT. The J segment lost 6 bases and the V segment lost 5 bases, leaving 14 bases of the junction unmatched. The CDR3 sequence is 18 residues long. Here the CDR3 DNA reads TGTGCCAGCAGTGCACCGGGACTAGCGGAAAGCCCCGCCGGGGAGCTGTTTTTT. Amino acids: CASSAPGLAESPAGELFF.

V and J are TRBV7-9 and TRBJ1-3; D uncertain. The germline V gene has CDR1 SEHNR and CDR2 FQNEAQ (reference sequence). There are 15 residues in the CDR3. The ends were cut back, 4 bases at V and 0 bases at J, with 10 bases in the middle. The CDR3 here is CASSWAGSSGNTIYF. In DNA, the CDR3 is TGTGCCAGCAGCTGGGCAGGAAGCTCTGGAAACACCATATATTTT. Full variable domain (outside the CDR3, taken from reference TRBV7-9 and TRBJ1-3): DTGVSQNPRHKITKRGQNVTFRCDPISEHNRLYWYRQTLGQGPEFLTYFQNEAQLEKSRLLSDRFSAERPKGSFSTLEIQRTEQGDSAMYLCASSWAGSSGNTIYFGEGSWLTVV.

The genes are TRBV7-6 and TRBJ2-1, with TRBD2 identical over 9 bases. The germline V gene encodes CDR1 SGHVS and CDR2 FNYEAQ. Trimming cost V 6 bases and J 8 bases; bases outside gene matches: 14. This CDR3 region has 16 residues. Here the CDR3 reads CASSNPPAGGSYEQFF. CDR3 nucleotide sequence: TGTGCCAGCAGTAATCCCCCAGCGGGGGGTTCTTATGAGCAGTTCTTC.

In DNA, the CDR3 is TGCGCCAGCAGCCAAGACTCCCCTCAACTAGCGGGAGAAGAGGAGCAGTACTTC. This translates into CASSQDSPQLAGEEEQYF. The chain carries TRBV4-3 and TRBJ2-7; the match to TRBD2 covers 11 bases. The CDR3 totals 18 residues. V lost 0 bases, J lost 7 bases, and 14 bases stayed unmatched. The germline V gene has CDR1 LGHNA and CDR2 YSLEER.

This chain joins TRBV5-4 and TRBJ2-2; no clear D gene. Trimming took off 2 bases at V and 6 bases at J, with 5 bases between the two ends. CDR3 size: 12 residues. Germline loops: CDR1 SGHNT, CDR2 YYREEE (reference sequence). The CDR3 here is CASSFVSGELFF. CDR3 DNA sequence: TGTGCCAGCAGCTTTGTCTCCGGGGAGCTGTTTTTT.

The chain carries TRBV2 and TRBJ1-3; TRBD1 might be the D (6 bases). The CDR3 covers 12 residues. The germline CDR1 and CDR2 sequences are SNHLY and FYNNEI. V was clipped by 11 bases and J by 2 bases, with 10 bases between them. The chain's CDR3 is CAGRTAGNTIYF. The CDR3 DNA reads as TGTGCCGGAAGGACAGCTGGAAACACCATATATTTT.

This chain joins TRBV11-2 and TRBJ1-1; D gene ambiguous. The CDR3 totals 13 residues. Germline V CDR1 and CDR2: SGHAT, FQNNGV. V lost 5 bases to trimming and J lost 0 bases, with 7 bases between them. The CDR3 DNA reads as TGTGCCAGCAGCACTAAGGTGAACACTGAAGCTTTCTTT. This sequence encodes CASSTKVNTEAFF.

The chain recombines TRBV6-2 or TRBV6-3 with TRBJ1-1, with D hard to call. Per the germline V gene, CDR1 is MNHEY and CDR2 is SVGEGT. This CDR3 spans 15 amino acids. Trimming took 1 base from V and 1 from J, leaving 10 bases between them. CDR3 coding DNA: TGTGCCAGCAGTTACTTGAGGGTAGAGAACACTGAAGCTTTCTTT. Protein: CASSYLRVENTEAFF.

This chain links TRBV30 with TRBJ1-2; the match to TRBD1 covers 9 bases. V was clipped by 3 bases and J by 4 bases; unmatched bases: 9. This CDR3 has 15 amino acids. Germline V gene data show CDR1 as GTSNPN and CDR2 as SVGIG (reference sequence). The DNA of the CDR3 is TGTGCCTGGAGGGGGTGGGACAGGGACCTCTATGGCTACACCTTC. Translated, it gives CAWRGWDRDLYGYTF.

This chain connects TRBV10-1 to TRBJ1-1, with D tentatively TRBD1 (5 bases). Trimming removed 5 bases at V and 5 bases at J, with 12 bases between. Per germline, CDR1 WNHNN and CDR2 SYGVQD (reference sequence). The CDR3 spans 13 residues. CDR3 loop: CASSRPKGTEAFF. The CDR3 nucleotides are TGCGCCAGCAGTAGACCTAAGGGGACTGAAGCTTTCTTT.

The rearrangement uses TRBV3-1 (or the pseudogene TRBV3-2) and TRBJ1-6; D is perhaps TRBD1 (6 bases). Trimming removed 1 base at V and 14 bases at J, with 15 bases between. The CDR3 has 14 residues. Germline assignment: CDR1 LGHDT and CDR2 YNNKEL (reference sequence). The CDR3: CASSQVVTGRALHF. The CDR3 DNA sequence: TGTGCCAGCAGCCAAGTTGTAACAGGGAGGGCCCTCCACTTT.

In nucleotides, the CDR3 is TGTGCCAGCAGATTGACAGGGGGCCGGAACACCATATATTTT. Its translation is CASRLTGGRNTIYF. The chain combines TRBV2 with TRBJ1-3, with 10 bases identical to TRBD1. Germline V lookup: CDR1 SNHLY, CDR2 FYNNEI. This CDR3 is 14 amino acids long. The V segment lost 6 bases and the J segment 7 bases; nucleotides outside the gene matches: 6.

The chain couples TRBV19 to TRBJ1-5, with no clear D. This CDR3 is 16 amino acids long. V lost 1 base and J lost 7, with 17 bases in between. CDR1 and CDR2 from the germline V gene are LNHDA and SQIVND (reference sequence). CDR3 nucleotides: TGTGCCAGTAGTATAGTCGCGGCAGCCGGAGGGCAGCCCCAGCATTTT. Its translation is CASSIVAAAGGQPQHF.

CDR3 residues: CASERTVPSNSNQPQHF. In nucleotides, the CDR3 is TGTGCCAGCGAACGGACAGTTCCCTCTAATAGCAATCAGCCCCAGCATTTT. The chain carries TRBV2 and TRBJ1-5; tentative D call: TRBD1 (6 bases). Trimming stripped 8 bases from V and 0 bases from J, with 20 bases between. Per the germline V gene, CDR1 is SNHLY and CDR2 is FYNNEI. The CDR3 is made up of 17 amino acids. Looking up the rest from reference TRBV2 and TRBJ1-5 gives the full variable domain: EPEVTQTPSHQVTQMGQEVILRCVPISNHLYFYWYRQILGQKVEFLVSFYNNEISEKSEIFDDQFSVERPDGSNFTLKIRSTKLEDSAMYFCASERTVPSNSNQPQHFGDGTRLSIL.

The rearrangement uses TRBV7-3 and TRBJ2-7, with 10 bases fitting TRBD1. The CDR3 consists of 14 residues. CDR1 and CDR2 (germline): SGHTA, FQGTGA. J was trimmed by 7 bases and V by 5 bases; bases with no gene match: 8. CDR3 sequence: CASSLRDRGGEQYF. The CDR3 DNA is TGTGCCAGCAGCCTACGGGACAGGGGCGGGGAGCAGTACTTC.

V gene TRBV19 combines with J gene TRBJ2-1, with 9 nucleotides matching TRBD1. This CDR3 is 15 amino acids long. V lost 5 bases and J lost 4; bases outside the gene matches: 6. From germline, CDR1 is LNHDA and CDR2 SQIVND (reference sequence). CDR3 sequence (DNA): TGTGCCAGTAGTGGGGGACAGGGAGAGTACAATGAGCAGTTCTTC. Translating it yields CASSGGQGEYNEQFF. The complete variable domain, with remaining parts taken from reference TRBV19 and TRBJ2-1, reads DGGITQSPKYLFRKEGQNVTLSCEQNLNHDAMYWYRQDPGQGLRLIYYSQIVNDFQKGDIAEGYSVSREKKESFPLTVTSAQKNPTAFYLCASSGGQGEYNEQFFGPGTRLTVL.

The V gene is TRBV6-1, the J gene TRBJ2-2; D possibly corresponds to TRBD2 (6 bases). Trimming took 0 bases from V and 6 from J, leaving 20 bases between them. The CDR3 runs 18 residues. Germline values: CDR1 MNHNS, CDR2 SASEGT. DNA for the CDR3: TGTGCCAGCAGTGAAGCGCGGGACCCCGCTCTTGCACCCGGGGAGCTGTTTTTT. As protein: CASSEARDPALAPGELFF.

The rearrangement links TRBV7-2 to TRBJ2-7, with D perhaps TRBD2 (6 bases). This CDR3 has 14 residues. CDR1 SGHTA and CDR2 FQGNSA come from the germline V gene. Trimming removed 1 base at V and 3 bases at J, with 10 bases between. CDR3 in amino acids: CASSLDFSGYEQYF. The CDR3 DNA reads TGTGCCAGCAGCTTAGATTTTAGCGGCTACGAGCAGTACTTC. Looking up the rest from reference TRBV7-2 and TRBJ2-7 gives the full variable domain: GAGVSQSPSNKVTEKGKDVELRCDPISGHTALYWYRQSLGQGLEFLIYFQGNSAPDKSGLPSDRFSAERTGGSVSTLTIQRTQQEDSAVYLCASSLDFSGYEQYFGPGTRLTVT.

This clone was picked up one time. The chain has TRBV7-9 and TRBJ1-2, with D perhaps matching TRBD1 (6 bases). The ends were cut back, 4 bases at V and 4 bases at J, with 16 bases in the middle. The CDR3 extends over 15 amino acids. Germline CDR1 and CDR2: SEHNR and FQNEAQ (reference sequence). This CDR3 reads CASSSRTAPSYGYTF. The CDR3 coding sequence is TGTGCCAGCAGCTCCCGGACAGCCCCTAGCTATGGCTACACCTTC.

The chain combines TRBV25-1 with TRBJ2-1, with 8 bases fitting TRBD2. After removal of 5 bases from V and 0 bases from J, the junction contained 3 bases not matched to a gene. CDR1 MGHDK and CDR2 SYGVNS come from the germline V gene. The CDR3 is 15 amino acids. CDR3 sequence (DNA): TGTGCCAGCAGTCCCAGCGGGAGCTCCTACAATGAGCAGTTCTTC. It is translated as CASSPSGSSYNEQFF.

Here the CDR3 DNA reads TGTGCCAGCAGCGCGACAGGGGGAGCAACTAATGAAAAACTGTTTTTT. This encodes CASSATGGATNEKLFF. V gene TRBV9 combines with J gene TRBJ1-4, with TRBD1 matching over 9 bases. The CDR3 has 16 amino acids. In germline, CDR1 is SGDLS, CDR2 YYNGEE. Germline trimming cut 3 bases from V and 0 bases from J; bases unmatched to any gene: 3. Full variable domain (missing parts from reference TRBV9 and TRBJ1-4): DSGVTQTPKHLITATGQRVTLRCSPRSGDLSVYWYQQSLDQGLQFLIQYYNGEERAKGNILERFSAQQFPDLHSELNLSSLELGDSALYFCASSATGGATNEKLFFGSGTQLSVL.

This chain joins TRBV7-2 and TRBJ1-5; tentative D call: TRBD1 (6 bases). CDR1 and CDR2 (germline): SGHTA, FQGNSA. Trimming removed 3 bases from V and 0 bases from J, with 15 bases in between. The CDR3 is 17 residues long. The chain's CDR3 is CASSFQTGPYSNQPQHF. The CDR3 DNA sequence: TGTGCCAGCAGCTTTCAGACAGGCCCCTATAGCAATCAGCCCCAGCATTTT.

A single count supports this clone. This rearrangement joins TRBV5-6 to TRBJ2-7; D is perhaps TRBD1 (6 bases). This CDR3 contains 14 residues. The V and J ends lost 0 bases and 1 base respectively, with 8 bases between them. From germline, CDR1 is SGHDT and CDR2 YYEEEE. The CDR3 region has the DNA TGTGCCAGCAGCTTGGACAGGGTATCCTACGAGCAGTACTTC. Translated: CASSLDRVSYEQYF.